The entry below gives a single T cell receptor beta chain sequence along with its context. These data come from a study of technical replicates of blood from four donors. V shed 5 bases and J 8 bases; nucleotides not matched to a gene: 4. In germline, CDR1 is MDHEN, CDR2 SYDVKM. The CDR3 has 13 amino acids. Measured with immunoSEQ multiplex PCR; TCRdb has only the in-frame clones, and not every one. There are more than 90,000 clones in the sample; approximately 94% occur only once, and over 0.2% lies in the top ten. This chain links TRBV28 with TRBJ2-1; 9 bases align to TRBD1. This TCR derives from a human donor in good health. The sample consisted of T cells isolated from PBMCs. The CDR3 DNA follows: TGTGCCAGCAGTCGGGACAGGGTCGATGAGCAGTTCTTC. Its translation: CASSRDRVDEQFF.